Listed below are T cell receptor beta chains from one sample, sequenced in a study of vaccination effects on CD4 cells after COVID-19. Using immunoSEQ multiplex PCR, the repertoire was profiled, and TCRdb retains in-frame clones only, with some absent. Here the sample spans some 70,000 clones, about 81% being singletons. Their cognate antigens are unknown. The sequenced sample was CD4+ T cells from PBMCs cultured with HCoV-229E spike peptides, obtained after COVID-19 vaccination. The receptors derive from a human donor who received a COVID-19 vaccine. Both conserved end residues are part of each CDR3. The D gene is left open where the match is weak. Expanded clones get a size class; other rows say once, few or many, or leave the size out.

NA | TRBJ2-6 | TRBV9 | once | CASSAQISGANVLTF | TGTGCCAGCAGCGCCCAAATCTCTGGGGCCAACGTCCTGACTTTC
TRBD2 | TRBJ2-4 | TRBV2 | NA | CASRSGTRDIQYF | TGTGCCAGCAGATCCGGGACTAGGGACATTCAGTACTTC
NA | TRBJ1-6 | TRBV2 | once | CASSRGGSPLHF | TGTGCCAGCAGTAGGGGCGGTTCACCCCTCCACTTT
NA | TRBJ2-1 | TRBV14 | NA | CASSQDRVLSYNEQFF | TGTGCCAGCAGCCAAGATCGGGTTCTCTCCTACAATGAGCAGTTCTTC
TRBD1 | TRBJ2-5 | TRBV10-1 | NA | CASSDNTGGYQETQYF | TGCGCCAGCAGTGATAATACAGGGGGGTACCAAGAGACCCAGTACTTC
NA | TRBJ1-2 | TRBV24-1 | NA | CATSVGRGYGYTF | TGTGCCACGTCGGTGGGCAGGGGCTATGGCTACACCTTC
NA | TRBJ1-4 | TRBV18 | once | CASSYREIATNEKLFF | TGTGCCAGCTCGTACAGGGAAATTGCAACTAATGAAAAACTGTTTTTT
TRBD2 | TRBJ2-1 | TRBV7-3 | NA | CASSPDLKRGTYNEQFF | TGTGCCAGCAGCCCCGACTTGAAGCGGGGAACCTACAATGAGCAGTTCTTC
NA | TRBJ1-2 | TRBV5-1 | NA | CASSLGQGANYGYTF | TGCGCCAGCAGCTTAGGTCAGGGAGCTAACTATGGCTACACCTTC
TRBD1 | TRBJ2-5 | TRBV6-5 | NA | CASSRQGQETQYF | TGTGCCAGCAGTAGACAGGGCCAAGAGACCCAGTACTTC
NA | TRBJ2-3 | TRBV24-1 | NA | CATSDLVGTTPGTDTQYF | TGTGCCACCAGTGATTTGGTTGGGACCACACCTGGCACAGATACGCAGTATTTT